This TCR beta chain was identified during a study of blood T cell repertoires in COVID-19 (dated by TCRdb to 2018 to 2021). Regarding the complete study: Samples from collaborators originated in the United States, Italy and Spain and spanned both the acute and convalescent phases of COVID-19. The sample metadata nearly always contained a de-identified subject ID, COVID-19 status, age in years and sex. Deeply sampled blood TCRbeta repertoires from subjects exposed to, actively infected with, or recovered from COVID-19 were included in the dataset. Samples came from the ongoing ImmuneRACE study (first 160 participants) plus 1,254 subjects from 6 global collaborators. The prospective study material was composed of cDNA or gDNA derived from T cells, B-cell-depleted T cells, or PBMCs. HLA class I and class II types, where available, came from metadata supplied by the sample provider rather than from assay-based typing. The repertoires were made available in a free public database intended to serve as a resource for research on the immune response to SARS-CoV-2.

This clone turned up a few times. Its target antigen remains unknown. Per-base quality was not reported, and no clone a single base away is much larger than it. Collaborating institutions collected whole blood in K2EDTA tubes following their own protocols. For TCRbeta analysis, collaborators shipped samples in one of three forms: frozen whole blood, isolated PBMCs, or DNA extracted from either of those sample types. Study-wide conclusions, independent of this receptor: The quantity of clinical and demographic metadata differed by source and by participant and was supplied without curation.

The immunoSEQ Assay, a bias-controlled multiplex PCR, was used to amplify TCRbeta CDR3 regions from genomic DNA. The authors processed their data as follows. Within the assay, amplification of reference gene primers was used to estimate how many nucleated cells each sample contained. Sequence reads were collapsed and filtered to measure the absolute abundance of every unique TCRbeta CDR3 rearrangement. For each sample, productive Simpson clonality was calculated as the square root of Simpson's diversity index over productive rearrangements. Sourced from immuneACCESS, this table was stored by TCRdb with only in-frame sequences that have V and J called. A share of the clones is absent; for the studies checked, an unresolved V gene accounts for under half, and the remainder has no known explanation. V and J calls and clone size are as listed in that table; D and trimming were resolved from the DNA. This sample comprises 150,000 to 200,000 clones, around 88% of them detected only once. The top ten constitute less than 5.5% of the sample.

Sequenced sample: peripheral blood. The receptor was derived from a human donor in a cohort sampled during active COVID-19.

CDR3 protein: CATSREGLASPFGANVLTF. The DNA sequence is TGTGCCACCAGCAGAGAAGGACTAGCGAGCCCCTTCGGGGCCAACGTCCTGACTTTC. The V and J segments used are TRBV15 and TRBJ2-6; TRBD2 matches 9 bases in the middle. From the cysteine up to the phenylalanine, the CDR3 has a length of 19 residues. This entry keeps only the CDR3 DNA: 57 bases, framed from base 1. Sequences LNHNV (CDR1) and YYDKDF (CDR2) are obtained from the germline V gene (reference sequence). The germline V end is reduced by 0 bases and the J end by 4 bases; junction bases left unmatched: 10.